The 18 T cell receptor beta chains reported below all come from one sample, sequenced in a study of human T cells and chemical hapten exposure. Time point reported: patch test 3, about 24 weeks after DPC sensitization. Treatment denoted: therapeutic diphenylcyclopropenone sensitization with weekly scalp DPC. Each CDR3 protein gets one entry after TCRdb re-called the RACE reads with MiXCR. This sample has under 200,000 distinct CDR3 sequences, with roughly a quarter found just once. The material sequenced was whole blood, taken in connection with sensitization to the hapten diphenylcyclopropenone (DPC). The origin of the receptors is a woman in her late teens or twenties with alopecia areata. Some clones in this sample may be carry-over from other donors' samples.

This clonotype was counted a few times. This chain links TRBV7-4 with TRBJ1-1, with D tentatively TRBD1 (5 bases). The germline V gene encodes CDR1 SGHVT and CDR2 SQSDAQ. The CDR3 spans 15 residues. The V end lost 2 bases, the J end lost 5 bases, and 15 bases lay between the germline ends. The CDR3: CASSLRLRGRTEAFF. DNA of the CDR3: TGTGCCAGCAGCTTAAGATTACGGGGGAGAACTGAAGCTTTCTTT.

This clonotype has a count of ten or more. V gene TRBV7-9 combines with J gene TRBJ1-1; no firm D call. Trimming removed 0 bases from V and 1 base from J, with 6 bases in between. The germline V gene has CDR1 SEHNR and CDR2 FQNEAQ (reference sequence). This CDR3 region has 14 residues. CDR3 sequence: CASSLAHANTEAFF. The DNA of the CDR3 is TGTGCCAGCAGCTTAGCGCACGCGAACACTGAAGCTTTCTTT.

The sample holds a few counts of this clonotype. The J gene is TRBJ2-1, the V gene TRBV6-4, with 8 bases identical to TRBD2. Germline V gene lookup returns CDR1 MRHNA and CDR2 SNTAGT. V lost 3 bases, J lost 8 bases, and 15 bases stayed unmatched. This CDR3 comprises 17 residues. DNA for the CDR3: TGTGCCAGCAGTGAGATTAACAGCGGGAGAACGTTGGATGAGCAGTTCTTC. This translates into CASSEINSGRTLDEQFF.

This clonotype was found a few times. The chain couples TRBV10-2 to TRBJ1-2; D gene ambiguous. V lost 4 bases, J lost 7 bases, and 7 bases lay in between. The germline V gene has CDR1 WSHSY and CDR2 SAAADI. The CDR3 has 11 residues. The CDR3 region is CASSAKGGYTF. The CDR3 DNA is TGCGCCAGCAGTGCTAAGGGTGGCTACACCTTC.

V and J are TRBV4-1 and TRBJ2-7; possible D gene TRBD1, 6 bases. This CDR3 region has 15 residues. CDR1 is MGHRA, CDR2 YSYEKL, per germline. Trimming pared 1 base from V and 3 bases from J, leaving 13 bases between. CDR3 residues: CASSQGAGAGYEQYF. The CDR3 DNA sequence: TGCGCCAGCAGCCAAGGGGCAGGGGCTGGCTACGAGCAGTACTTC.

The chain combines TRBV20-1 with TRBJ1-1; no firm D call. The germline gives CDR1 DFQATT, CDR2 SNEGSKA (reference sequence). The V end lost 3 bases, the J end lost 2 bases, and 10 bases lay between the germline ends. The CDR3 has 13 amino acids. CDR3 DNA: TGCAGTGCTAGTGGTGGGCCCAACACTGAAGCTTTCTTT. This translates into CSASGGPNTEAFF.

This chain connects TRBV4-3 to TRBJ2-5; no clear D. This CDR3 has 13 residues. CDR1 is LGHNA, CDR2 YSLEER, per germline. V lost 3 bases, J lost 1 base, and 6 bases lay in between. This CDR3 reads CASSHRSQETQYF. CDR3 DNA sequence: TGCGCCAGCAGCCATCGCAGCCAAGAGACCCAGTACTTC.

V is TRBV4-3 and J is TRBJ1-4; D call uncertain. CDR1 LGHNA and CDR2 YSLEER come from the germline V gene. The CDR3 consists of 15 residues. With 2 bases removed from V and 4 bases from J, the gap between germline ends came to 11 bases. In nucleotides, the CDR3 is TGCGCCAGCAGCCAACGTAACAAACTTAATGAAAAACTGTTTTTT. It translates to CASSQRNKLNEKLFF.

This clonotype was counted a few times. This sequence joins TRBV20-1 and TRBJ2-3; D not resolved. The CDR3 length is 13 residues. The germline V gene encodes CDR1 DFQATT and CDR2 SNEGSKA (reference sequence). The V gene lost 4 bases and the J gene lost 3 bases, with 11 bases spanning the gap. The CDR3 region has the DNA TGCAGTGCTACACCCGGAGCTACAGATACGCAGTATTTT. Its translation: CSATPGATDTQYF.

With regard to this clonotype: One junction end does not reproduce the germline sequence, and a read error may be involved. This sequence joins TRBV29-1 and TRBJ2-7; D is undetermined. The CDR3 spans 13 residues. The germline gives CDR1 SQVTM, CDR2 ANQGSEA. The CDR3 DNA sequence: TGCAGCGTTAAAGATCCGAGCAGCTACGAGCAGTACTTC. It specifies CSVKDPSSYEQYF.

The chain uses TRBV6-5 and TRBJ2-7; perhaps D is TRBD1 or TRBD2 (5 bases each). The CDR3 is 14 residues long. Germline lookup yields CDR1 MNHEY and CDR2 SVGAGI. Trimming left V 2 bases short and J 6 bases short, with 14 bases between. In DNA form, the CDR3 reads TGTGCCAGCAGTTACGGAGGTATGGGGACCGAGCAGTACTTC. This codes for CASSYGGMGTEQYF.

This clonotype was counted only a few times. The V gene is TRBV7-3, the J gene TRBJ2-3; the match to TRBD2 covers 15 bases. After removal of 2 bases from V and 3 bases from J, the junction contained 3 bases not matched to a gene. Germline V lookup: CDR1 SGHTA, CDR2 FQGTGA. The CDR3 runs to 17 residues. CDR3 sequence (DNA): TGTGCCAGCAGCTTATGGACTAGCGGGAGGGGTACAGATACGCAGTATTTT. Amino acids: CASSLWTSGRGTDTQYF.

The V and J genes are TRBV27 and TRBJ2-7, with TRBD2 matching over 8 bases. V lost 6 bases, J lost 2 bases, and 12 bases stayed unmatched. From germline, CDR1 is MNHEY and CDR2 SMNVEV (reference sequence). The CDR3 covers 16 residues. CDR3 amino acids: CASSRILTSGPYEQYF. CDR3 coding DNA: TGTGCCAGCAGCCGCATCCTAACTAGCGGACCCTACGAGCAGTACTTC.

This clonotype was seen a handful of times. This chain uses TRBV14 with TRBJ2-1; 10 bases agree with TRBD1. Looked up from germline, CDR1 is SGHDN and CDR2 is FVKESK. The CDR3 has 15 amino acids. Trimming took 4 bases from V and 7 from J; bases not matched to a gene: 7. In DNA, the CDR3 is TGTGCCAGCAGCCCGGGACAGGGGTTAGGGAATGAGCAGTTCTTC. This codes for CASSPGQGLGNEQFF.

This chain connects TRBV27 to TRBJ1-2; D unresolved. V shed 3 bases and J shed 0 bases, with 5 bases lying between them. The CDR3 sequence is 13 residues long. Germline V gene lookup returns CDR1 MNHEY and CDR2 SMNVEV (reference sequence). The CDR3 loop reads CASSLAANYGYTF. The DNA of the CDR3 is TGTGCCAGCAGTTTGGCAGCTAACTATGGCTACACCTTC.

This clonotype showed up just a few times. The CDR3 protein is CASFLRGRGETQYF. As DNA, the CDR3 is TGTGCCAGCTTCTTGAGGGGTAGGGGGGAGACCCAGTACTTC. The chain recombines TRBV2 with TRBJ2-5, with a possible D match to TRBD1 (6 bases). The CDR3 consists of 14 residues. CDR1 and CDR2 from the germline V gene are SNHLY and FYNNEI. V lost 8 bases and J lost 5, with 18 bases in between.

This clonotype was counted a few times. The rearrangement links TRBV27 to TRBJ2-4, with 7 bases matching TRBD2. The CDR3 is 13 amino acids. V lost 3 bases, J lost 9 bases, and 5 bases stayed unmatched. Germline CDR1 and CDR2: MNHEY and SMNVEV (reference sequence). CDR3 protein: CASSLGGGSIQYF. For the CDR3, the DNA is TGTGCCAGCAGTTTGGGCGGGGGTAGCATTCAGTACTTC.

This clonotype was counted a few times. This chain connects TRBV3-1 to TRBJ2-1; 10 bases fit TRBD2. This CDR3 has 17 amino acids. Trimming cost V 3 bases and J 6 bases; bases outside gene matches: 11. In germline, CDR1 is LGHDT, CDR2 YNNKEL (reference sequence). The CDR3 reads CASSHRASGRSSNEQFF. The CDR3 nucleotides read TGTGCCAGCAGCCATAGGGCTAGCGGGAGATCATCCAATGAGCAGTTCTTC.